This T cell receptor beta chain was profiled in a study of T-cell reconstitution after alpha-beta-depleted transplantation in children (dated by TCRdb to the mid-2010s). About the full investigation: The study quantitatively tracked T-cell immune reconstitution after TCRalphabeta/CD19-depleted allogeneic hematopoietic cell transplantation in children using TCR repertoire profiling.

This clonotype was picked up many times. Its binding antigen is unknown. No per-base quality is available; no much larger clone lies one base away. Paper-wide results and their limitations: In some patients, the high TCRbeta diversity seen at day 60 was put down to recipient T cells and intrathymic progenitors that had survived conditioning. Apparently early alphabetaT-cell count recovery about two months after transplant reportedly relied on only several hundred rapidly expanded clones derived from non-depleted graft cells. The frequencies of hyperexpanded clones fell over the following months, and after one year, T-cell counts and TCRbeta diversity were mostly attributed to newly produced T cells.

The V and J ends are trimmed by 4 bases and 7 bases, leaving 14 bases between them. From the cysteine through the phenylalanine, the CDR3 covers 14 amino acids. The CDR3 DNA has 42 bases and is translated from base 1. The receptor library was made with PCR. Sequenced on an Illumina HiSeq 2500. TCR library preparation used molecular barcoding, with unique molecular identifiers applied to normalize quantification of the TCRbeta repertoire. TCRdb cleaned the public reads at Q25 with fastp, built clones with MiXCR and kept in-frame beta chains. Rows are combined by CDR3 protein, so each entry shows the most common genes and DNA. This sample is represented by approximately 300,000 distinct CDR3 sequences; approximately 10% of them were singletons. Of the sample, about a quarter falls within the top ten clones. The treatment or condition label for this specimen denotes: allogeneic hematopoietic cell transplantation with graft depleted of TCRalphabeta T cells and CD19 B cells. The transplant recipients were children given TCRalphabeta/CD19-depleted allogeneic hematopoietic cell grafts.

This specimen consisted of peripheral blood, obtained 180 days after TCRalphabeta/CD19-depleted stem cell transplant. The receptor comes from a male patient aged 2 to 10 who had a stem cell transplant for chronic granulomatous disease, so the T cells may come from the graft donor. The V and J genes are TRBV12-3 or TRBV12-4 and TRBJ2-1; perhaps TRBD2 is the D gene, with 6 bases matching. In nucleotide form, the sequence is TGTGCCAGCAGTTGGGTCCTCGGAGGGAATGAGCAGTTCTTC. Its coded protein is CASSWVLGGNEQFF.